The 17 T cell receptor beta chains below come from one sample, sequenced in a study of OX40 agonist ivuxolimab in advanced cancers. Produced via immunoSEQ multiplex PCR; TCRdb's table is partial and in-frame only. Among about 79,000 clones listed, roughly 87% were seen once. The sequencing here drew on CD4+ or CD8+ T cells sorted from blood, taken in a trial of the OX40 agonist ivuxolimab. The source of these receptors is an adult with an advanced solid tumor such as melanoma, head and neck, liver or kidney cancer.

This clone is a singleton in its sample. J is TRBJ2-4 and V is TRBV9, with TRBD2 matching 10 bases. The CDR3 sequence is 15 residues long. Trimming removed 0 bases from V and 10 bases from J; junction bases left unmatched: 7. The germline CDR1 and CDR2 sequences are SGDLS and YYNGEE. CDR3 amino acids: CASSVGERGGWIQYF. DNA for the CDR3: TGTGCCAGCAGCGTAGGAGAGCGGGGGGGTTGGATTCAGTACTTC.

The CDR3 coding sequence is TGTGCCAGCAGTAGAATAGCGGGGGCCAATGAGCAGTTCTTC. Encoded protein: CASSRIAGANEQFF. The chain uses TRBV27 and TRBJ2-1, with 9 bases identical to TRBD2. The CDR3 has 14 residues. Germline trimming cut 5 bases from V and 6 bases from J; bases unmatched to any gene: 5. The germline CDR1 and CDR2 sequences are MNHEY and SMNVEV (reference sequence).

The chain couples TRBV5-5 to TRBJ1-4; 7 positions match TRBD1. V lost 4 bases to trimming and J lost 3 bases; unmatched junction nucleotides: 6. The CDR3 contains 15 residues. CDR1 SGHKS and CDR2 YYEKEE come from the germline V gene (reference sequence). The CDR3 DNA sequence: TGTGCCAGCAGCACCTCAGGGACAGCTAATGAAAAACTGTTTTTT. Amino acids: CASSTSGTANEKLFF.

This clone has only a few counts. The chain recombines TRBV4-1 with TRBJ2-3; no firm D call. Per the germline V gene, CDR1 is MGHRA and CDR2 is YSYEKL. There are 16 residues in the CDR3. V was shortened by 1 base and J by 3 bases, with 14 bases between the two germline ends. CDR3 sequence (DNA): TGCGCCAGCAGCCAAGCCAGCATGGGTAATACAGATACGCAGTATTTT. This codes for CASSQASMGNTDTQYF.

The chain couples TRBV19 to TRBJ1-2; no clear D. This CDR3 contains 14 residues. Trimming removed 2 bases at V and 1 base at J, with 8 bases between. The germline V gene has CDR1 LNHDA and CDR2 SQIVND (reference sequence). The chain's CDR3 is CASSIMGGNYGYTF. The DNA for the CDR3 is TGTGCCAGTAGTATAATGGGCGGTAACTATGGCTACACCTTC.

In this sample, this clone turned up once. The J gene is TRBJ2-7, the V gene TRBV18; 9 nucleotides align to TRBD1. The CDR3 length is 13 residues. Germline V gene sequence: CDR1 KGHSH, CDR2 LQKENI. Germline trimming cut 3 bases from V and 6 bases from J; bases unmatched to any gene: 3. CDR3 residues: CASSPGQGAEQYF. The CDR3 coding sequence is TGTGCCAGCTCACCGGGACAGGGCGCCGAGCAGTACTTC.

The CDR3, as DNA: TGTGCCAGCAGCTTATGGGGGGGCAGCACAGATACGCAGTATTTT. Its translation is CASSLWGGSTDTQYF. V and J are TRBV7-3 and TRBJ2-3; D may be TRBD2 (7 bases). The CDR3 runs to 15 residues. Between the trimmed V and J ends, which lost 2 bases and 0 bases, there was a span of 9 bases. Germline lookup yields CDR1 SGHTA and CDR2 FQGTGA.

The rearrangement uses TRBV18 and TRBJ2-5; D remains unclear. V was trimmed by 1 base and J by 0 bases, leaving 6 bases between them. The CDR3 covers 14 residues. Germline V lookup: CDR1 KGHSH, CDR2 LQKENI. The CDR3 coding sequence is TGTGCCAGCTCACCACAGGAATACCAAGAGACCCAGTACTTC. This encodes CASSPQEYQETQYF.

This clone was recorded once. The chain is built from TRBV5-1 and TRBJ1-1; 7 bases agree with TRBD1. The V segment lost 3 bases and the J segment 11 bases; nucleotides outside the gene matches: 19. The germline V gene encodes CDR1 SGHRS and CDR2 YFSETQ. This CDR3 comprises 16 residues. CDR3 DNA: TGCGCCAGCAGCTGGGGCAGGGAGGGGGCCAACCAACTGGCTTTCTTT. It yields the protein CASSWGREGANQLAFF.

As DNA, the CDR3 is TGTGCCAGCTCACATCCGGGACAGGGGTTCTACGAGCAGTACTTC. Protein: CASSHPGQGFYEQYF. This rearrangement joins TRBV18 to TRBJ2-7; 10 positions agree with TRBD1. V was clipped by 4 bases and J by 3 bases; unmatched bases: 6. This CDR3 has 15 amino acids. Germline V CDR1 and CDR2: KGHSH, LQKENI. Drawing the rest from reference TRBV18 and TRBJ2-7, the complete variable domain is NAGVMQNPRHLVRRRGQEARLRCSPMKGHSHVYWYRQLPEEGLKFMVYLQKENIIDESGMPKERFSAEFPKEGPSILRIQQVVRGDSAAYFCASSHPGQGFYEQYFGPGTRLTVT.

The CDR3 protein is CASNKQGTGYTF. DNA for the CDR3: TGTGCCAGCAATAAACAGGGAACCGGCTACACCTTC. The J gene is TRBJ1-2, the V gene TRBV28, with a weak D call TRBD1 (6 bases). The germline V gene encodes CDR1 MDHEN and CDR2 SYDVKM. V lost 7 bases to trimming and J lost 8 bases, with 14 bases between them. The CDR3 totals 12 residues.

V usage is TRBV15 and J usage is TRBJ2-5, with 8 bases that match TRBD2. V lost 3 bases and J lost 5; bases outside the gene matches: 2. The CDR3 length is 13 residues. Germline CDR1 and CDR2: LNHNV and YYDKDF (reference sequence). The CDR3 DNA is TGTGCCACCAGCAGCGGGGGGGCGGAGACCCAGTACTTC. Its translation: CATSSGGAETQYF.

V gene TRBV18 combines with J gene TRBJ1-1; D call uncertain. CDR3 size: 14 residues. The germline CDR1 and CDR2 sequences are KGHSH and LQKENI. Trimming removed 2 bases at V and 1 base at J, with 8 bases between. The CDR3 sequence is CASSPGDGNTEAFF. The CDR3 nucleotides are TGTGCCAGCTCACCAGGGGATGGGAACACTGAAGCTTTCTTT.

V and J are TRBV5-1 and TRBJ1-1, with 9 positions matching TRBD1. Germline trimming cut 1 base from V and 4 bases from J; bases unmatched to any gene: 8. The germline gives CDR1 SGHRS, CDR2 YFSETQ. The CDR3 length is 16 residues. The CDR3 DNA follows: TGCGCCAGCAGCTTGAAAACAGGGGGCGGACTCACTGAAGCTTTCTTT. The encoded protein is CASSLKTGGGLTEAFF.

This sequence joins TRBV9 and TRBJ2-1; 8 positions match TRBD2. J lost 3 bases, V lost 4 bases, and 12 bases had no gene match. The CDR3 extends over 17 amino acids. In germline, CDR1 is SGDLS, CDR2 YYNGEE. CDR3 DNA sequence: TGTGCCAGCAGCCCTCCGGGGGGGCTGGGGGACTACAATGAGCAGTTCTTC. This encodes CASSPPGGLGDYNEQFF. The entire variable domain, with the rest obtained from reference TRBV9 and TRBJ2-1, is as follows: DSGVTQTPKHLITATGQRVTLRCSPRSGDLSVYWYQQSLDQGLQFLIQYYNGEERAKGNILERFSAQQFPDLHSELNLSSLELGDSALYFCASSPPGGLGDYNEQFFGPGTRLTVL.

This rearrangement joins TRBV19 to TRBJ2-1; 10 bases fit TRBD1. The germline CDR1 and CDR2 sequences are LNHDA and SQIVND (reference sequence). This CDR3 has 14 amino acids. J gave up 6 bases and V 10 bases, and 9 bases lay outside the gene matches. The CDR3 is CATARDRGSNEQFF. CDR3 sequence (DNA): TGTGCCACCGCACGGGACAGGGGATCCAATGAGCAGTTCTTC. Based on the CDR3 plus reference TRBV19 and TRBJ2-1, the full variable domain is DGGITQSPKYLFRKEGQNVTLSCEQNLNHDAMYWYRQDPGQGLRLIYYSQIVNDFQKGDIAEGYSVSREKKESFPLTVTSAQKNPTAFYLCATARDRGSNEQFFGPGTRLTVL.

The V gene is TRBV19, the J gene TRBJ1-4; possible D gene TRBD1, 6 bases. The CDR3 has 15 residues. From germline, CDR1 is LNHDA and CDR2 SQIVND (reference sequence). Trimming removed 3 bases at V and 3 bases at J, with 11 bases between. The DNA for the CDR3 is TGTGCCAGTAGTATCCCGGGGGCCGCTAATGAAAAACTGTTTTTT. The encoded protein is CASSIPGAANEKLFF.